Listed below are T cell receptor beta chains from one sample, sequenced in a study of human T cells and chemical hapten exposure. TCRdb used MiXCR to reprocess the RACE reads, holding one entry per CDR3 protein. The table lists 95,000 to 150,000 distinct CDR3 sequences, approximately 11% of them singletons, with around 2.2% in the top ten. The material sequenced was whole blood, taken in connection with sensitization to the hapten diphenylcyclopropenone (DPC). The receptors were gathered from a woman aged 45-60 years with alopecia areata. Some clones in this sample may be carry-over from other donors' samples. Each CDR3 is given without its conserved first and last residue.

TRBV5-1	ASSPGLAGGDGTDTQY
TRBV4-2	ASSQDNAGGGETQY
TRBV7-9	ASSPPGQGPKNIQY
TRBV9	ASSSSTGDQPQH
TRBV3-1	ASSQARSSYNEQF
TRBV6-5	ASSGGGVEYGYT
TRBV29-1	SVEGTGQRTQY
TRBV7-9	ASSLGYQEENQY
TRBV12-3/TRBV12-4	ASKRDYGYT
TRBV27	ASSLSPTGRAEGYT
TRBV20-1	SARSFLPEQF
TRBV14	ASSQGTGLYGELF
TRBV7-9	ASSPGSDRTDTQY
TRBV19	ASSGSGFGYT
TRBV6-4	ASSEQRGSEQF
TRBV12-3/TRBV12-4	ASMRGLVGGYT
TRBV12-3/TRBV12-4	ASSPKGNTEAF
TRBV29-1	SVGLLAGGPGEQF
TRBV20-1	SARVSATYEQY